The rows below give T cell receptor beta chains drawn from one sample of a study. Via MiXCR, TCRdb re-called the RT-PCR reads, giving one row per CDR3 protein. In the table there are about 700,000 distinct CDR3 sequences, around 14% of which are singletons. Material: memory CD4+ T cells from blood. The receptors stem from a female donor in good health, serving as a healthy control. The CDR3 runs from the conserved cysteine through the conserved F or W. Each record gives: clone size, D gene, V gene, J gene, CDR3 DNA, CDR3 protein. A D gene is named only where the DNA matches it firmly. Size values are once, few and many counts, or a class for expanded clones, and some rows have none.

clone size: many
D gene: TRBD1
V gene: TRBV5-1
J gene: TRBJ2-7
CDR3 DNA: TGCGCCAGCAGCACAGGACAGGGCGGGCAGTACTTC
CDR3 protein: CASSTGQGGQYF

clone size: many
D gene: -
V gene: TRBV6-5
J gene: TRBJ1-2
CDR3 DNA: TGTGCCAGCAGTTCCGCCTTCCCCTATGGCTACACCTTC
CDR3 protein: CASSSAFPYGYTF

clone size: many
D gene: -
V gene: TRBV20-1
J gene: TRBJ1-1
CDR3 DNA: TGCAGTGCTCCCAAGGAGACAAACACTGAAGCTTTCTTT
CDR3 protein: CSAPKETNTEAFF

clone size: many
D gene: TRBD2
V gene: TRBV7-8
J gene: TRBJ2-7
CDR3 DNA: TGTGCCAGCAGCCCAGGGGGGCTAGCGGGAGGCGAGCAGTACTTC
CDR3 protein: CASSPGGLAGGEQYF

clone size: many
D gene: -
V gene: TRBV6-5
J gene: TRBJ1-2
CDR3 DNA: TGTGCCAGCAGTAGGACAGTAGGCTATGGCTACACCTTC
CDR3 protein: CASSRTVGYGYTF

clone size: -
D gene: TRBD1
V gene: TRBV7-2
J gene: TRBJ1-3
CDR3 DNA: TGTGCCAGCAGACAGGGGATAGGCCGCTCTGGAAACACCATATATTTT
CDR3 protein: CASRQGIGRSGNTIYF

clone size: few
D gene: -
V gene: TRBV7-2
J gene: TRBJ2-3
CDR3 DNA: TGTGCCAGCAGCCGAGGCTACCTCACAGATACGCAGTATTTT
CDR3 protein: CASSRGYLTDTQYF

clone size: few
D gene: -
V gene: TRBV27
J gene: TRBJ1-3
CDR3 DNA: TGTGCCAGCAGTTTAACAGCTGGAAACACCATATATTTT
CDR3 protein: CASSLTAGNTIYF

clone size: few
D gene: -
V gene: TRBV9
J gene: TRBJ1-1
CDR3 DNA: TGTGCCAGCAGCCCCTCCGACGGGGGGATCAGGAACACTGAAGCTTTCTTT
CDR3 protein: CASSPSDGGIRNTEAFF

clone size: few
D gene: -
V gene: TRBV27
J gene: TRBJ2-7
CDR3 DNA: TGTGCCAGCAGTTTACTAAGTGGTCCAACCTACGAGCAGTACTTC
CDR3 protein: CASSLLSGPTYEQYF

clone size: many
D gene: -
V gene: TRBV6-5
J gene: TRBJ1-4
CDR3 DNA: TGTGCCAGCAGTTACTCATCGGGGGGATATAATGAAAAACTGTTTTTT
CDR3 protein: CASSYSSGGYNEKLFF

clone size: -
D gene: -
V gene: TRBV24-1
J gene: TRBJ1-3
CDR3 DNA: TGTGCCACCAGTGATAACCGGGACATAAACACCATATATTTT
CDR3 protein: CATSDNRDINTIYF

clone size: -
D gene: TRBD1
V gene: TRBV28
J gene: TRBJ1-4
CDR3 DNA: TGTGCCAGCACCTCGACAGGGGCGTGGGATGAAAAACTGTTTTTT
CDR3 protein: CASTSTGAWDEKLFF

clone size: -
D gene: TRBD2
V gene: TRBV11-1
J gene: TRBJ2-5
CDR3 DNA: TGTGCCAGCAGCTCAGCGGGACAAGAGACCCAGTACTTC
CDR3 protein: CASSSAGQETQYF

clone size: -
D gene: TRBD2
V gene: TRBV20-1
J gene: TRBJ2-2
CDR3 DNA: TGCAGTGCCAGTGGACTAGCGGTTAACGGGGAGCTGTTTTTT
CDR3 protein: CSASGLAVNGELFF